These T cell receptor beta chains were read from a single sample in a study of blood T cell repertoires in COVID-19. Profiling relied on immunoSEQ multiplex PCR, and the TCRdb table lists in-frame clones only, not all of them. The sample holds about 94,000 clones, over 75% seen once. Sequencing used peripheral blood. Source of these receptors: a human donor with acute or convalescent COVID-19. The donor label of this sample is uncertain. CDR3s include the opening cysteine and the closing phenylalanine or tryptophan. The size field is filled for only some rows; it gives once, few, many or a size class.

v_call,clone_size,cdr3_aa
TRBV11-3,.,CASSSGGHEQYF
TRBV10-1,.,CASSGAANTGELFF
TRBV13,.,CASSLEGGHYGYTF
TRBV24-1,.,CATSVGGEGYEQYF
TRBV4-1,.,CASSQDRVGASSYNSPLHF
TRBV12-5,.,CASSQGRPYEQYF
TRBV19,.,CASSLPGQRNTEAFF
TRBV4-3,.,CASSHEAGGTDTQYF
TRBV4-1,.,CASSQDTGTNNQPQHF
TRBV28,.,CASSLGHYGEQYF
TRBV5-6,.,CASSFQPILAGGPLETQYF
TRBV28,.,CASSLDGQGALNNYGYTF
TRBV27,.,CASSLDAGGYNEQFF
TRBV28,few,CASSLSGSGANVLTF
TRBV7-9,.,CASSFDTGELFF
TRBV7-8,.,CASSSYAAPNTEAFF
TRBV4-1,.,CASSRTGAQETQYF
TRBV29-1,few,CSVRGSGVSQETQYF
TRBV28,.,CASRGSNQPQHF
TRBV28,.,CASSPGGSSETQYF
TRBV7-6,.,CASSSPRGDPNTGELFF
TRBV29-1,few,CSVEVQGAGANVLTF
TRBV6-5,.,CASSPHVGQGNEQYF
TRBV25-1,.,CASSEDRAPIRNIQYF
TRBV27,.,CASSRDNGNTIYF
TRBV28,.,CASNPSQLYEQYF